These T cell receptor beta chains were read from a single sample in a study of Ad26.COV2.S vaccination and SARS-CoV-2 variants. Some clones are missing from TCRdb's copy, which holds only in-frame ones; the method was immunoSEQ multiplex PCR. This table has about 350,000 clones, roughly 91% appearing once. Sequences were derived from peripheral blood, sampled in a trial of Ad26.COV2.S vaccine versus placebo. Source of these receptors: a person between 18 and 65 years old who received the Ad26.COV2.S COVID-19 vaccine or a placebo. CDR3s include the opening cysteine and the closing phenylalanine or tryptophan. The order of the fields is V gene, clone size, J gene, D gene, CDR3 protein, CDR3 DNA. A D gene is named only where the DNA matches it firmly. For some rows the clone size is stated as once, few or many, or as a class when expanded; others skip it.

V gene: TRBV7-3; clone size: once; J gene: TRBJ1-1; D gene: NA; CDR3 protein: CASSLNPGMDTEAFF; CDR3 DNA: TGTGCCAGCAGCTTAAACCCGGGAATGGACACTGAAGCTTTCTTT
V gene: TRBV7-9; clone size: NA; J gene: TRBJ1-4; D gene: TRBD1; CDR3 protein: CASSKTGASNEKLFF; CDR3 DNA: TGTGCCAGCAGCAAAACAGGGGCGTCTAATGAAAAACTGTTTTTT
V gene: TRBV13; clone size: NA; J gene: TRBJ2-1; D gene: TRBD2; CDR3 protein: CASSDLAGGLNEQFF; CDR3 DNA: TGTGCCAGCAGCGACCTAGCGGGGGGGCTCAATGAGCAGTTCTTC
V gene: TRBV3-1/TRBV3-2; clone size: NA; J gene: TRBJ1-2; D gene: NA; CDR3 protein: CASSQDPDSQNTF; CDR3 DNA: TGTGCCAGCAGCCAAGATCCGGACAGCCAAAACACCTTC
V gene: TRBV24-1; clone size: NA; J gene: TRBJ2-6; D gene: TRBD1; CDR3 protein: CATSDAPGQRLSGANVLTF; CDR3 DNA: TGTGCCACCAGTGATGCACCGGGACAGAGACTCTCTGGGGCCAACGTCCTGACTTTC
V gene: TRBV4-2; clone size: NA; J gene: TRBJ1-6; D gene: NA; CDR3 protein: CASSQEASYNSPLHF; CDR3 DNA: TGTGCCAGCAGCCAAGAAGCGAGTTATAATTCACCCCTCCACTTT
V gene: TRBV9; clone size: NA; J gene: TRBJ1-1; D gene: NA; CDR3 protein: CASSPVSGNTEAFF; CDR3 DNA: TGTGCCAGCAGCCCGGTAAGTGGGAACACTGAAGCTTTCTTT
V gene: TRBV25-1; clone size: NA; J gene: TRBJ2-7; D gene: TRBD1; CDR3 protein: CASRAGQGTYEQYF; CDR3 DNA: TGTGCCAGCCGCGCGGGACAGGGGACCTACGAGCAGTACTTC
V gene: TRBV2; clone size: NA; J gene: TRBJ2-7; D gene: NA; CDR3 protein: CASSSSPWQYF; CDR3 DNA: TGTGCCAGCAGTTCGAGTCCGTGGCAGTACTTC
V gene: TRBV11-2; clone size: NA; J gene: TRBJ2-7; D gene: TRBD2; CDR3 protein: CASSLSSGRSYEQYF; CDR3 DNA: TGTGCCAGCAGCTTGTCTAGCGGGAGGTCCTACGAGCAGTACTTC
V gene: TRBV4-2; clone size: NA; J gene: TRBJ2-1; D gene: TRBD2; CDR3 protein: CASSPGGSGSDEQFF; CDR3 DNA: TGTGCCAGCAGCCCCGGTGGTAGCGGGAGCGATGAGCAGTTCTTC
V gene: TRBV5-6; clone size: NA; J gene: TRBJ2-7; D gene: NA; CDR3 protein: CASSMTGYEQYF; CDR3 DNA: TGTGCCAGCAGCATGACAGGATACGAGCAGTACTTC
V gene: TRBV5-8; clone size: NA; J gene: TRBJ1-2; D gene: NA; CDR3 protein: CASSLIGGQNYGYTF; CDR3 DNA: TGTGCCAGCAGCTTGATCGGGGGGCAGAACTATGGCTACACCTTC
V gene: TRBV2; clone size: NA; J gene: TRBJ2-7; D gene: NA; CDR3 protein: CASSEAWDGLEQYF; CDR3 DNA: TGTGCCAGCAGTGAAGCGTGGGACGGACTCGAGCAGTACTTC
V gene: TRBV2; clone size: NA; J gene: TRBJ1-4; D gene: NA; CDR3 protein: CASRENTFSNEKLFF; CDR3 DNA: TGTGCCAGCAGGGAGAATACCTTCTCTAATGAAAAACTGTTTTTT
V gene: TRBV7-9; clone size: NA; J gene: TRBJ1-1; D gene: NA; CDR3 protein: CASSLAGGKAFF; CDR3 DNA: TGTGCCAGCAGCTTAGCGGGAGGGAAAGCTTTCTTT
V gene: TRBV6-5; clone size: NA; J gene: TRBJ1-1; D gene: NA; CDR3 protein: CATAEGVDTEAFF; CDR3 DNA: TGTGCCACCGCGGAAGGGGTGGACACTGAAGCTTTCTTT
V gene: TRBV2; clone size: NA; J gene: TRBJ2-3; D gene: TRBD2; CDR3 protein: CASRLGGSTDTQYF; CDR3 DNA: TGTGCCAGCCGCCTGGGGGGGAGCACAGATACGCAGTATTTT
V gene: TRBV7-9; clone size: NA; J gene: TRBJ2-2; D gene: TRBD2; CDR3 protein: CASSLGLAKAGELFF; CDR3 DNA: TGTGCCAGCAGCTTAGGACTAGCAAAAGCCGGGGAGCTGTTTTTT
V gene: TRBV6-5; clone size: NA; J gene: TRBJ2-1; D gene: NA; CDR3 protein: CASIGDSYNEQFF; CDR3 DNA: TGTGCCAGCATTGGCGACAGTTACAATGAGCAGTTCTTC
V gene: TRBV6-2/TRBV6-3; clone size: NA; J gene: TRBJ2-7; D gene: TRBD1; CDR3 protein: CASSDYGTKGGWEQYF; CDR3 DNA: TGTGCCAGCAGTGACTACGGGACAAAAGGGGGCTGGGAGCAGTACTTC
V gene: TRBV9; clone size: NA; J gene: TRBJ2-2; D gene: TRBD2; CDR3 protein: CASSPGGAGELFF; CDR3 DNA: TGTGCCAGCAGCCCCGGGGGGGCGGGGGAGCTGTTTTTT
V gene: TRBV14; clone size: NA; J gene: TRBJ2-7; D gene: NA; CDR3 protein: CASSVVGMTYEQYF; CDR3 DNA: TGTGCCAGCAGCGTAGTCGGGATGACCTACGAGCAGTACTTC
V gene: TRBV10-3; clone size: NA; J gene: TRBJ2-7; D gene: NA; CDR3 protein: CAISLLGDEQYF; CDR3 DNA: TGTGCCATCAGCCTACTCGGGGACGAGCAGTACTTC
V gene: TRBV7-8; clone size: NA; J gene: TRBJ1-3; D gene: TRBD1; CDR3 protein: CASSTDRALRNTIYF; CDR3 DNA: TGTGCCAGCAGCACGGACAGGGCGCTGAGGAACACCATATATTTT
V gene: TRBV28; clone size: NA; J gene: TRBJ1-2; D gene: TRBD1; CDR3 protein: CASSRTGEYGYTF; CDR3 DNA: TGTGCCAGCAGTCGGACAGGAGAGTATGGCTACACCTTC
V gene: TRBV7-9; clone size: NA; J gene: TRBJ2-6; D gene: TRBD1; CDR3 protein: CASSGDRAGANVLTF; CDR3 DNA: TGTGCCAGCAGCGGGGACAGGGCTGGGGCCAACGTCCTGACTTTC
V gene: TRBV27; clone size: NA; J gene: TRBJ2-1; D gene: NA; CDR3 protein: CASSSPTRDHYNEQFF; CDR3 DNA: TGTGCCAGCAGTTCACCTACCCGGGACCACTACAATGAGCAGTTCTTC
V gene: TRBV7-3; clone size: NA; J gene: TRBJ2-2; D gene: NA; CDR3 protein: CASSLQGTGELFF; CDR3 DNA: TGTGCCAGCAGCTTACAGGGCACCGGGGAGCTGTTTTTT
V gene: TRBV18; clone size: NA; J gene: TRBJ2-5; D gene: NA; CDR3 protein: CASSPRSDQETQYF; CDR3 DNA: TGTGCCAGCTCACCACGGTCCGACCAAGAGACCCAGTACTTC
V gene: TRBV12-3/TRBV12-4; clone size: NA; J gene: TRBJ2-6; D gene: NA; CDR3 protein: CASKASGANVLTF; CDR3 DNA: TGTGCCAGCAAAGCATCTGGGGCCAACGTCCTGACTTTC
V gene: TRBV7-9; clone size: NA; J gene: TRBJ2-2; D gene: NA; CDR3 protein: CASSLWEIAGNSGELFF; CDR3 DNA: TGTGCCAGCAGCTTATGGGAAATTGCCGGAAATTCTGGGGAGCTGTTTTTT
V gene: TRBV6-1; clone size: few; J gene: TRBJ2-5; D gene: TRBD2; CDR3 protein: CASSEGLAGSGETQYF; CDR3 DNA: TGTGCCAGCAGTGAAGGGCTAGCGGGGTCAGGAGAGACCCAGTACTTC